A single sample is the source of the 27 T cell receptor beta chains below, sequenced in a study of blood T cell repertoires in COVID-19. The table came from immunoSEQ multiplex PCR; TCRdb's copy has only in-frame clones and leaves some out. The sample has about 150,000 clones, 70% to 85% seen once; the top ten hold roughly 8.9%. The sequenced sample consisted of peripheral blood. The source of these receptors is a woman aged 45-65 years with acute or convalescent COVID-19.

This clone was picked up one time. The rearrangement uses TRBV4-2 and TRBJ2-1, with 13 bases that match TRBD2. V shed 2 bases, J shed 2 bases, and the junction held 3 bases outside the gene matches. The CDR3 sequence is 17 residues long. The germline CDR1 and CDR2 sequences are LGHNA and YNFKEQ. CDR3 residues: CASSQPLAGGTYNEQFF. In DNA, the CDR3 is TGTGCCAGCAGCCAACCACTAGCGGGGGGGACCTACAATGAGCAGTTCTTC.

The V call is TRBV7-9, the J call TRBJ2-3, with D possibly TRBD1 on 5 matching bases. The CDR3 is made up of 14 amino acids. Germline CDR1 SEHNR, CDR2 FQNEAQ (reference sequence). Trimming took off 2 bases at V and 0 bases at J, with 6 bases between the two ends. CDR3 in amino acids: CASSLRGSTDTQYF. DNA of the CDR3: TGTGCCAGCAGCTTAAGGGGAAGCACAGATACGCAGTATTTT. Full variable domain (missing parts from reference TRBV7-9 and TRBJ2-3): DTGVSQNPRHKITKRGQNVTFRCDPISEHNRLYWYRQTLGQGPEFLTYFQNEAQLEKSRLLSDRFSAERPKGSFSTLEIQRTEQGDSAMYLCASSLRGSTDTQYFGPGTRLTVL.

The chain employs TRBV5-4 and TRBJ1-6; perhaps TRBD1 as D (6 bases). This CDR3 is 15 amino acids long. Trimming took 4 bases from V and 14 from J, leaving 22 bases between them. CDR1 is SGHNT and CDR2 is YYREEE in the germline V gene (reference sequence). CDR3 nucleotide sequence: TGTGCCAGCAGCGACCCTAAGGGGGGGGTTTACACCCTCCACTTT. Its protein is CASSDPKGGVYTLHF.

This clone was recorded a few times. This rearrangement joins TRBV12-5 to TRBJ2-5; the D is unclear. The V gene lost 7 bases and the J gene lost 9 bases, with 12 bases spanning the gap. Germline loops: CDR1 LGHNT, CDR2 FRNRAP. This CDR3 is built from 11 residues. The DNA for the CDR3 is TGTGCTAGTGCCACGGTCTCGGCCCAGTACTTC. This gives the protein CASATVSAQYF.

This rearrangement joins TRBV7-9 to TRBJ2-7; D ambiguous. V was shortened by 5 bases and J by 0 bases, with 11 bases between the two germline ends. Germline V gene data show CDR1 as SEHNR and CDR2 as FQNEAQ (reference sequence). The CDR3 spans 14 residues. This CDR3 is CASSPEVYSYEQYF. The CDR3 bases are TGTGCCAGCAGCCCAGAGGTATACTCCTACGAGCAGTACTTC. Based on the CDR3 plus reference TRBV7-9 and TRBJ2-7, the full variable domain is DTGVSQNPRHKITKRGQNVTFRCDPISEHNRLYWYRQTLGQGPEFLTYFQNEAQLEKSRLLSDRFSAERPKGSFSTLEIQRTEQGDSAMYLCASSPEVYSYEQYFGPGTRLTVT.

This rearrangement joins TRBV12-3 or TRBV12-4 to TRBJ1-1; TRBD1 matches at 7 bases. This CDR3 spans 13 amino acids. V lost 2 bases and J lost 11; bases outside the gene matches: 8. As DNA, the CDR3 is TGTGCCAGCAGTTTATCAGGGGGAAAAGGGGCTTTCTTT. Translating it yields CASSLSGGKGAFF.

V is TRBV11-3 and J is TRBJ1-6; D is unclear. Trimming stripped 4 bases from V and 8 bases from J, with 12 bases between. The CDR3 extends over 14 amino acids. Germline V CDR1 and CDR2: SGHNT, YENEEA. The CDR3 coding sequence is TGTGCCAGCAGCTACCGGGGTGCAGATTCACCCCTCCACTTT. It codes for CASSYRGADSPLHF.

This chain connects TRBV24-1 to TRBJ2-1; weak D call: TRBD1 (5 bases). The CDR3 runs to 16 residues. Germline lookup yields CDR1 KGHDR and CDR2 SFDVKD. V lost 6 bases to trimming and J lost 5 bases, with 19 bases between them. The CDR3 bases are TGTGCCACCAGTCTACTCCAGGGTCCGAGAAACAATGAGCAGTTCTTC. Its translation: CATSLLQGPRNNEQFF.

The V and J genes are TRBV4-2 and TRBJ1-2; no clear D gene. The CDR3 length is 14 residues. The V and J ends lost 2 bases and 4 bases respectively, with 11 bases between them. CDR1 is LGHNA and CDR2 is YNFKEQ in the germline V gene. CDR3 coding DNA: TGTGCCAGCAGCCAAAGGGAGTTCCCCTATGGCTACACCTTC. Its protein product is CASSQREFPYGYTF.

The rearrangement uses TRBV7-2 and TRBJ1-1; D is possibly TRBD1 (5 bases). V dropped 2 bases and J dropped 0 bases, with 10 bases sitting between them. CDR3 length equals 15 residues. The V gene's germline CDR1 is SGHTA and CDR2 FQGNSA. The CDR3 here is CASSLQAGMNTEAFF. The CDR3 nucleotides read TGTGCCAGCAGCTTACAGGCAGGGATGAACACTGAAGCTTTCTTT. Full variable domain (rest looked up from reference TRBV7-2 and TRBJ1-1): GAGVSQSPSNKVTEKGKDVELRCDPISGHTALYWYRQSLGQGLEFLIYFQGNSAPDKSGLPSDRFSAERTGGSVSTLTIQRTQQEDSAVYLCASSLQAGMNTEAFFGQGTRLTVV.

This chain's CDR3 is CASSSSPLNQPQHF. Here the CDR3 DNA reads TGTGCCAGCAGCAGCTCCCCCCTAAATCAGCCCCAGCATTTT. The chain joins TRBV9 to TRBJ1-5; D unclear. Germline V gives CDR1 SGDLS, CDR2 YYNGEE. V was clipped by 4 bases and J by 4 bases, with 12 bases between them. The CDR3 consists of 14 residues.

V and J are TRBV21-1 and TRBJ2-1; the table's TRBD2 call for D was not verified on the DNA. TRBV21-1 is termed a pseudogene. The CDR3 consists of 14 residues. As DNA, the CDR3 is TGTGCCAGCAGCAAGACTAGTTTTCTCAATGAGCAGTTCTTC. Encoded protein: CASSKTSFLNEQFF.

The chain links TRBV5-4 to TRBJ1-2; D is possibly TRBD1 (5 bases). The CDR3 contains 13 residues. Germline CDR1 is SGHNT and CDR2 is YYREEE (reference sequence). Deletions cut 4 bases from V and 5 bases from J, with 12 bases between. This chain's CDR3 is CASSPDKIYGYTF. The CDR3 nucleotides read TGTGCCAGCAGCCCGGACAAGATTTATGGCTACACCTTC.

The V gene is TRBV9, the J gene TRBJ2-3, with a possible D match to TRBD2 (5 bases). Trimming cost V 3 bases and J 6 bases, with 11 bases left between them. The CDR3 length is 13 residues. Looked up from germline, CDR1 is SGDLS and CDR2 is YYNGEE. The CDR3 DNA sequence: TGTGCCAGCAGCGCGACTAACTTCGATACGCAGTATTTT. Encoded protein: CASSATNFDTQYF.

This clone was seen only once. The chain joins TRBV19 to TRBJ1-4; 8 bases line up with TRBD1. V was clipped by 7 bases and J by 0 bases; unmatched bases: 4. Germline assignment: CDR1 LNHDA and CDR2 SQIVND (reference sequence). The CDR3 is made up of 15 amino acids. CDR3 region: CASTPGGATNEKLFF. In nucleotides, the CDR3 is TGTGCCAGTACCCCAGGGGGCGCAACTAATGAAAAACTGTTTTTT.

The CDR3 region is CASSPMAGVNTEAFF. Written as DNA, the CDR3 is TGTGCCAGCAGCCCTATGGCCGGGGTAAACACTGAAGCTTTCTTT. This sequence joins TRBV11-1 and TRBJ1-1, with D unclear. Trimming stripped 5 bases from V and 2 bases from J, with 15 bases between. The germline V gene encodes CDR1 SGHAT and CDR2 FQDESV (reference sequence). CDR3 size: 15 residues.

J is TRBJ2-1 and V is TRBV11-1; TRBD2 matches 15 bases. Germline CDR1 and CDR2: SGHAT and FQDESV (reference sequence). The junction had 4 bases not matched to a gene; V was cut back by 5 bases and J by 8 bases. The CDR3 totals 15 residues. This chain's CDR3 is CASSGTSGRIDEQFF. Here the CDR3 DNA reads TGTGCCAGCAGCGGGACTAGCGGGAGGATCGATGAGCAGTTCTTC. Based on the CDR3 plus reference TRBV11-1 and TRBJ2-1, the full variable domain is EAEVAQSPRYKITEKSQAVAFWCDPISGHATLYWYRQILGQGPELLVQFQDESVVDDSQLPKDRFSAERLKGVDSTLKIQPAELGDSAMYLCASSGTSGRIDEQFFGPGTRLTVL.

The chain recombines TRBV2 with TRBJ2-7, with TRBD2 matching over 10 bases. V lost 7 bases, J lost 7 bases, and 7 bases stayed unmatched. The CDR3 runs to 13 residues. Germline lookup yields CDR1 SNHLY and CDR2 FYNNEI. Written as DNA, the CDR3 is TGTGCCAGCATTCTAGCGGGAGTCGGGGAGCAGTACTTC. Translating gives CASILAGVGEQYF.

The CDR3 reads CATTDVRGVNQPQHF. As DNA, the CDR3 is TGTGCCACAACCGACGTCCGGGGGGTTAATCAGCCCCAGCATTTT. The chain joins TRBV15 to TRBJ1-5; tentatively, D is TRBD1 (5 bases). The length of the CDR3 is 15 residues. The V gene lost 9 bases and the J gene lost 4 bases, with 19 bases spanning the gap. Germline V gene data show CDR1 as LNHNV and CDR2 as YYDKDF (reference sequence).

CDR3 residues: CASSLDRDDQPQHF. The CDR3 DNA is TGTGCCAGCAGTTTAGACAGGGACGATCAGCCCCAGCATTTT. The chain joins TRBV28 to TRBJ1-5, with 7 bases fitting TRBD1. The junction had 3 bases not matched to a gene; V was cut back by 2 bases and J by 5 bases. CDR1 is MDHEN, CDR2 SYDVKM, per germline. The CDR3 is 14 amino acids.

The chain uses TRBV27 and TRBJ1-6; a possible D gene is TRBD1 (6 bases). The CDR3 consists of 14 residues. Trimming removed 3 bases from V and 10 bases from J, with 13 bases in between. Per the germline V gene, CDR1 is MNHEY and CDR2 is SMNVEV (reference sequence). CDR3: CASSLARGESPLHF. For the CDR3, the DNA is TGTGCCAGCAGTTTGGCCAGGGGAGAATCACCCCTCCACTTT.

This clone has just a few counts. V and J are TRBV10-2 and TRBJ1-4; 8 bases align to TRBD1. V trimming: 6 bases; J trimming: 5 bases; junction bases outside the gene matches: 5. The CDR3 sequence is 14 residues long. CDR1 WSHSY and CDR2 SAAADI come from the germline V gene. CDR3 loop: CASRGTGRNEKLFF. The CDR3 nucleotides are TGCGCCAGCAGAGGGACAGGAAGAAATGAAAAACTGTTTTTT.

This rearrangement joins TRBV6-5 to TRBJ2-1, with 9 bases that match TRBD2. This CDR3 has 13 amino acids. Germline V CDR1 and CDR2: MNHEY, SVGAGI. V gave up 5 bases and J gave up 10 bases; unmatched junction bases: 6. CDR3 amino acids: CASSQLGTSEQFF. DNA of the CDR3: TGTGCCAGCAGTCAGCTCGGGACTAGCGAGCAGTTCTTC.

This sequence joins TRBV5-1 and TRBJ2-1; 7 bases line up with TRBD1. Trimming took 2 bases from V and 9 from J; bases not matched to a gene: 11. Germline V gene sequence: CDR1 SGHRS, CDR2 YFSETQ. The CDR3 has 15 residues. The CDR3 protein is CASSLSQTGPSEQFF. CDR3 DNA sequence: TGCGCCAGCAGCTTAAGTCAGACAGGGCCAAGTGAGCAGTTCTTC.

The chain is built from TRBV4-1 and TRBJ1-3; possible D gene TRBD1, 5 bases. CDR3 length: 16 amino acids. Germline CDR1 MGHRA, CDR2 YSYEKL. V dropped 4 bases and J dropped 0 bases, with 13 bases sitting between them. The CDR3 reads CASSPRVLPSGNTIYF. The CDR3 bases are TGCGCCAGCAGCCCCAGGGTTCTACCCTCTGGAAACACCATATATTTT.

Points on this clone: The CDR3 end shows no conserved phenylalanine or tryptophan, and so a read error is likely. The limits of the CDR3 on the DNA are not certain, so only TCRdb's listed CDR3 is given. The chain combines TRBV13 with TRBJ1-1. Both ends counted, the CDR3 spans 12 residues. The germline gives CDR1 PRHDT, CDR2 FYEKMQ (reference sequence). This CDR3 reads CASSRSGAPPQG.

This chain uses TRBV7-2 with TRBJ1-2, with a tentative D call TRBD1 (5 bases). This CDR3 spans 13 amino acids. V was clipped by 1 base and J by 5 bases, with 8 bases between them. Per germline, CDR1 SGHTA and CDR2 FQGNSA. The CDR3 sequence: CASSLGRDYGYTF. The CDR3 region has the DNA TGTGCCAGCAGCTTAGGCAGGGATTATGGCTACACCTTC.